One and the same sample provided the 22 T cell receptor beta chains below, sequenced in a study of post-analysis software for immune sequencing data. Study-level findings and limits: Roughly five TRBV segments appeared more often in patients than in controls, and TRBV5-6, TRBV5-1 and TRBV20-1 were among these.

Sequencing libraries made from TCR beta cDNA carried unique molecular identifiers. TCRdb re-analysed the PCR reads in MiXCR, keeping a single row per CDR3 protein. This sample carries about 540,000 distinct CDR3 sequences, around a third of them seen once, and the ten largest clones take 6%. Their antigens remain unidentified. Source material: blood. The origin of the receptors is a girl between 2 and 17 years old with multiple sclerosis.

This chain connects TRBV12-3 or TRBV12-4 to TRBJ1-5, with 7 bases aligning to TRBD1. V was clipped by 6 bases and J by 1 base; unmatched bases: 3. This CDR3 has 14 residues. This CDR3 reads CASRRGPSNQPQHF. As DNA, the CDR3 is TGTGCCAGCAGAAGGGGGCCGAGCAATCAGCCCCAGCATTTT.

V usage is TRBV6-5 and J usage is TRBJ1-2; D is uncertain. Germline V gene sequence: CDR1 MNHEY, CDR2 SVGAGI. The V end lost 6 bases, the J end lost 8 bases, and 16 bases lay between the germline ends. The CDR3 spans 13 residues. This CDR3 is CASSPPGVGGYTF. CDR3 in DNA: TGTGCCAGCAGCCCCCCCGGGGTGGGAGGCTACACCTTC.

The CDR3 here is CASSPLAGDYTGELFF. The CDR3 coding sequence is TGTGCCAGCAGCCCACTAGCGGGGGACTACACCGGGGAGCTGTTTTTT. J is TRBJ2-2 and V is TRBV6-1; the match to TRBD2 covers 11 bases. The J segment lost 3 bases and the V segment lost 6 bases, leaving 6 bases of the junction unmatched. The germline CDR1 and CDR2 sequences are MNHNS and SASEGT. The CDR3 loop spans 16 amino acids.

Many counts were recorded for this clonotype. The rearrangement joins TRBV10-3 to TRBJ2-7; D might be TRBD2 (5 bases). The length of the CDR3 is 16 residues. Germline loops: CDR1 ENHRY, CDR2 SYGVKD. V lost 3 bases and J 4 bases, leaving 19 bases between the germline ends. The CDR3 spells CAISEGLADLGYEQYF. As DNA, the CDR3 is TGTGCCATCAGTGAAGGTCTTGCGGACTTGGGGTACGAGCAGTACTTC.

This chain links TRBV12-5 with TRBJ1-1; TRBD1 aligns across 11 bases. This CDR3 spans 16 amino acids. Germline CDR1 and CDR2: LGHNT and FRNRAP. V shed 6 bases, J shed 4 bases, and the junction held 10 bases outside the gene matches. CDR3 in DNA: TGTGCTAGTGGCCGGAGTCCCGGGACAGGGGGCACTGAAGCTTTCTTT. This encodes CASGRSPGTGGTEAFF.

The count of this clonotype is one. The CDR3 nucleotides read TGCAGTGCTGATGACAGGGGCCCCTACAATGAGCAGTTCTTC. Its translation: CSADDRGPYNEQFF. V is TRBV20-1 and J is TRBJ2-1; 8 bases are shared with TRBD1. With 5 bases clipped from V and 2 bases from J, the junction kept 5 bases outside the gene matches. Germline V CDR1 and CDR2: DFQATT, SNEGSKA (reference sequence). The CDR3 loop spans 14 amino acids.

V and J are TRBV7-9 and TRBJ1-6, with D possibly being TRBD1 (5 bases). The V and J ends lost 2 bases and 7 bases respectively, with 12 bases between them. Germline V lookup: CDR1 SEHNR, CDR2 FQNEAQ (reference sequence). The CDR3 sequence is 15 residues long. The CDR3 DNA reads TGTGCCAGCAGCTTAAGGCAGGGCGGGAATTCACCCCTCCACTTT. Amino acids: CASSLRQGGNSPLHF.

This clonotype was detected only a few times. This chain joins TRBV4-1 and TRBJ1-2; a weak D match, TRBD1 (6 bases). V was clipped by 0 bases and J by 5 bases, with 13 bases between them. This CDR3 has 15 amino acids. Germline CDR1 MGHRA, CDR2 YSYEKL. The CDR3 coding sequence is TGCGCCAGCAGCCAAGAACAGGGCGTACTGTATGGCTACACCTTC. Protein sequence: CASSQEQGVLYGYTF.

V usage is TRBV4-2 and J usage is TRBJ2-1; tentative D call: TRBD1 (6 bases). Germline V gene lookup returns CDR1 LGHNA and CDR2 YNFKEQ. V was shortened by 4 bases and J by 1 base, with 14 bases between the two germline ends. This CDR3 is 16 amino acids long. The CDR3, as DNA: TGTGCCAGCAGCCGAGGGGGACAAACATCCTACAATGAGCAGTTCTTC. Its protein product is CASSRGGQTSYNEQFF.

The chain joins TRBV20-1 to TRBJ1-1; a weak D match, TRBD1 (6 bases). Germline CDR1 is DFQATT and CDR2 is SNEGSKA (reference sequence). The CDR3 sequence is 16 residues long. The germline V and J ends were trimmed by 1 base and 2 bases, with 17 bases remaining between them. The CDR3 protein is CSARGGGQGINTEAFF. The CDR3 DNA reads TGCAGTGCTAGAGGCGGGGGTCAGGGGATAAACACTGAAGCTTTCTTT.

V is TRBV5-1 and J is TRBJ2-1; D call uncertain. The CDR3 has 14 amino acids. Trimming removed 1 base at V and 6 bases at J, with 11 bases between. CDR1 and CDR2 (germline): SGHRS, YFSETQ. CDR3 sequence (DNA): TGCGCCAGCAGCTTGACCCCCACGGGCAATGAGCAGTTCTTC. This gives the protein CASSLTPTGNEQFF.

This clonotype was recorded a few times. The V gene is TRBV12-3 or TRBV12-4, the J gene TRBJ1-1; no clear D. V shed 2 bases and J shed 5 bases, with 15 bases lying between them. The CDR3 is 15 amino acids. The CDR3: CASSLHRASRTEAFF. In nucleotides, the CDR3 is TGTGCCAGCAGTTTACATCGGGCTTCGAGGACTGAAGCTTTCTTT.

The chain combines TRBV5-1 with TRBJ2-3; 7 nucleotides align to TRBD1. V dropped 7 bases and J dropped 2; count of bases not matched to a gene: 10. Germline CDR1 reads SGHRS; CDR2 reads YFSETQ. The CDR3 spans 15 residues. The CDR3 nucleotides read TGCGCCAGCGAGTTGACCGGGACAGACACAGATACGCAGTATTTT. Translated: CASELTGTDTDTQYF. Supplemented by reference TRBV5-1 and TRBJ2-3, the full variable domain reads KAGVTQTPRYLIKTRGQQVTLSCSPISGHRSVSWYQQTPGQGLQFLFEYFSETQRNKGNFPGRFSGRQFSNSRSEMNVSTLELGDSALYLCASELTGTDTDTQYFGPGTRLTVL.

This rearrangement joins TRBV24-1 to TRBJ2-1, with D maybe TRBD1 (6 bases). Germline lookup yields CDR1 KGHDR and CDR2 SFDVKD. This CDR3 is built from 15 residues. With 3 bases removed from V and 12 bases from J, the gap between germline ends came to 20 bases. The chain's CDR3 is CATSDGQGPVDAQFF. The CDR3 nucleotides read TGTGCCACCAGTGATGGGCAGGGGCCAGTCGATGCGCAGTTCTTC.

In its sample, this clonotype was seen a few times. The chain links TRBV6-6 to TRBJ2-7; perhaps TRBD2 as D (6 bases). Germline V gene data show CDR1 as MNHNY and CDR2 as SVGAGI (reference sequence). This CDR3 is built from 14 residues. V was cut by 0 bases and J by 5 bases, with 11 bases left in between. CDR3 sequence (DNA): TGTGCCAGCAGTTACTCGGGCGGGGTCCACGAGCAGTACTTC. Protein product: CASSYSGGVHEQYF.

This CDR3 is CASSQSLPGDSHTTDTQYF. CDR3 coding DNA: TGCGCCAGCAGCCAAAGCCTTCCTGGGGACAGCCACACCACAGATACGCAGTATTTT. The V gene is TRBV4-1, the J gene TRBJ2-3, with TRBD1 matching 7 bases. CDR3 length: 19 amino acids. The germline gives CDR1 MGHRA, CDR2 YSYEKL. V was clipped by 2 bases and J by 2 bases; unmatched bases: 16.

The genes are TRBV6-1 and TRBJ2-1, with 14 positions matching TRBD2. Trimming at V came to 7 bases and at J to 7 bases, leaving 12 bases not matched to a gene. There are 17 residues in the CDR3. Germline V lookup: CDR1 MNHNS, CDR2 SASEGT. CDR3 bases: TGTGCCAGCACTCGACTAGCGGGGGGGGGTTCGAGGAATGAGCAGTTCTTC. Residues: CASTRLAGGGSRNEQFF.

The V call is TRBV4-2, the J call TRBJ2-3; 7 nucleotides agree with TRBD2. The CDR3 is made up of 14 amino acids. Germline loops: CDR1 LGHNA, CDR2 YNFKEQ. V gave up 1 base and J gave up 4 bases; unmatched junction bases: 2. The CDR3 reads CASSQAGGSDTQYF. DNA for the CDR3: TGTGCCAGCAGCCAAGCGGGGGGTTCAGATACGCAGTATTTT.

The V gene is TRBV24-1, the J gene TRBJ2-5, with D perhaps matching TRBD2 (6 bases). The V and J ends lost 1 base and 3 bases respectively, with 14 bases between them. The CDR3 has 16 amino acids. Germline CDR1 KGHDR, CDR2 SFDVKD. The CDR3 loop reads CATSDFPAGGEETQYF. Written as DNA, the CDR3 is TGTGCCACCAGTGATTTCCCGGCCGGAGGGGAAGAGACCCAGTACTTC.

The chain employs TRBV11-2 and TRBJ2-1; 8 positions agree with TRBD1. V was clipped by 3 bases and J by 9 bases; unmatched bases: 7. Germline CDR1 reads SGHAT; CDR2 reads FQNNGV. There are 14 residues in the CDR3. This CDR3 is CASSLENRGAEQFF. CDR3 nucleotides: TGTGCCAGCAGCTTGGAGAACAGGGGGGCTGAGCAGTTCTTC.

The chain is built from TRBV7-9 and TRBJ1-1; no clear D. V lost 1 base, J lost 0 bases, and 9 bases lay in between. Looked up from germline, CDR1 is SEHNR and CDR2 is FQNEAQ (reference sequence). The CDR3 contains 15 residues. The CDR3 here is CASSLGESLNTEAFF. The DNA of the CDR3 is TGTGCCAGCAGCTTAGGAGAGTCCCTGAACACTGAAGCTTTCTTT.

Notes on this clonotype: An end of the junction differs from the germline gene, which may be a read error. The CDR3 loop reads CANSAISGASGAVNEQFF. The CDR3 nucleotides are TGTGCCAACAGCGCAATCAGCGGAGCGAGCGGGGCCGTCAATGAGCAGTTCTTC. The rearrangement joins TRBV7-3 to TRBJ2-1; 7 positions match TRBD2. This CDR3 spans 18 amino acids. Germline loops: CDR1 SGHTA, CDR2 FQGTGA.